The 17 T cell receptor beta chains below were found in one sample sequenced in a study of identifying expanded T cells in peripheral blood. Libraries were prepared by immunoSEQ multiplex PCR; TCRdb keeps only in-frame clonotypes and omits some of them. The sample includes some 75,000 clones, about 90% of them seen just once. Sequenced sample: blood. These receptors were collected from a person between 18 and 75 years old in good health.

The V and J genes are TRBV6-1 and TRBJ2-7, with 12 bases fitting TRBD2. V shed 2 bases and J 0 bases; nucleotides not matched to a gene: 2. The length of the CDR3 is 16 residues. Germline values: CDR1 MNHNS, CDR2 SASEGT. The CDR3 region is CASSELAGGSSYEQYF. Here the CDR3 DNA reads TGTGCCAGCAGTGAACTAGCGGGGGGGAGCTCCTACGAGCAGTACTTC.

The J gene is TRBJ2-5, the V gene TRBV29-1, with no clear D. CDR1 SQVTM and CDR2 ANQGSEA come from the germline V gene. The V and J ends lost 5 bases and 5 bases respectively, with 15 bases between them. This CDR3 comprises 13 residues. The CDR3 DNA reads TGCAGCGTTTCCTACTGGGGTGGGGAGACCCAGTACTTC. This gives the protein CSVSYWGGETQYF.

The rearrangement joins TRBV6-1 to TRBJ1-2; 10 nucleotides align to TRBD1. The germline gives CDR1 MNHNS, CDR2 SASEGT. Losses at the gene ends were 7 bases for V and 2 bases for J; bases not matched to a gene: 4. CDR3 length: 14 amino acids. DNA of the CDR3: TGTGCCAGCATTAGGGACAGGGGAAACTATGGCTACACCTTC. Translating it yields CASIRDRGNYGYTF.

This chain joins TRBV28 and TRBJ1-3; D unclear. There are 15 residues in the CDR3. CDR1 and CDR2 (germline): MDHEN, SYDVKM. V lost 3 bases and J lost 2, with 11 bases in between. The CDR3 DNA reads TGTGCCAGCAGTTTTGAGGAGGTCGCTGGAAACACCATATATTTT. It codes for CASSFEEVAGNTIYF.

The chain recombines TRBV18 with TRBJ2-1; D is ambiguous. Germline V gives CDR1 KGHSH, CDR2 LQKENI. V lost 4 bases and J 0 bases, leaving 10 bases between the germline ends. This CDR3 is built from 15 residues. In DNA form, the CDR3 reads TGTGCCAGCTCACGATCGGAGAGCTCCTACAATGAGCAGTTCTTC. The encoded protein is CASSRSESSYNEQFF.

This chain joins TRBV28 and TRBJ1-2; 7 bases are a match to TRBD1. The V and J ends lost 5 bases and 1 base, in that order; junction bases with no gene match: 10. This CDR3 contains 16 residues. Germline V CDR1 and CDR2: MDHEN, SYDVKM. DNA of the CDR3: TGTGCCAGCAGTGTACAAGGGGGCGTCGATAACTATGGCTACACCTTC. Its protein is CASSVQGGVDNYGYTF.

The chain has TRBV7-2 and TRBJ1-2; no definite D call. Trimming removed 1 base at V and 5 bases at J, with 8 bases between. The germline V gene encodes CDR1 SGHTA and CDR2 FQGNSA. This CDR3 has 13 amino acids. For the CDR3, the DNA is TGTGCCAGCAGCTTAGGGGCAGCTTATGGCTACACCTTC. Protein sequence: CASSLGAAYGYTF.

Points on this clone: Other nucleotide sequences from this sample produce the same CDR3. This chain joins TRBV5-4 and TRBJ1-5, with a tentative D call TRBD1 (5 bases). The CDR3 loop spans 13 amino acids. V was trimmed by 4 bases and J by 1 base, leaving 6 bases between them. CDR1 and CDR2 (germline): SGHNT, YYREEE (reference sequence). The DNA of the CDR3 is TGTGCCAGCAGCCGGGACAGCAATCAGCCCCAGCATTTT. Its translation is CASSRDSNQPQHF.

The CDR3 coding sequence is TGCGCCAGCAGCTTGGCCCCGGCGGGGAGGAACACTGAAGCTTTCTTT. Its protein is CASSLAPAGRNTEAFF. This chain connects TRBV5-1 to TRBJ1-1; D remains ambiguous. From germline, CDR1 is SGHRS and CDR2 YFSETQ. The CDR3 consists of 16 residues. V was shortened by 0 bases and J by 1 base, with 13 bases between the two germline ends.

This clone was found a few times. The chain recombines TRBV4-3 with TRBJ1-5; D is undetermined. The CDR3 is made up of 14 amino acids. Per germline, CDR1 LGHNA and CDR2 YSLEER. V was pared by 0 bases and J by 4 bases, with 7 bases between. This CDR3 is CASSQEMGNQPQHF. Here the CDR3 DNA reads TGCGCCAGCAGCCAAGAAATGGGGAATCAGCCCCAGCATTTT.

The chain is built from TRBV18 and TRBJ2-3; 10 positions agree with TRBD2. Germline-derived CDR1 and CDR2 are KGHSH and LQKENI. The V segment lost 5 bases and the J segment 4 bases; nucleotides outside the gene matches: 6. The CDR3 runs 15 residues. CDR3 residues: CASSFPGLAPDTQYF. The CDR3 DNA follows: TGTGCCAGCTCATTTCCGGGACTAGCGCCAGATACGCAGTATTTT.

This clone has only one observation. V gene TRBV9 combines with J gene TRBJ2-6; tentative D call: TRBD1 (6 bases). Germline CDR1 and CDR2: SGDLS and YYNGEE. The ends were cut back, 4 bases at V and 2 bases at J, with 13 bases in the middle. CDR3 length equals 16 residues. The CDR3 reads CASSSYRAAGANVLTF. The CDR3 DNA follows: TGTGCCAGCAGCTCCTACAGGGCCGCTGGGGCCAACGTCCTGACTTTC.

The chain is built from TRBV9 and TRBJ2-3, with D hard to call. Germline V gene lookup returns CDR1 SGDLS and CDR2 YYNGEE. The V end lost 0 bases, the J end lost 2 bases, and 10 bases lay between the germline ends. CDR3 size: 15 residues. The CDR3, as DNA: TGTGCCAGCAGCGTAGTTGGCAAATCCACAGATACGCAGTATTTT. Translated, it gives CASSVVGKSTDTQYF.

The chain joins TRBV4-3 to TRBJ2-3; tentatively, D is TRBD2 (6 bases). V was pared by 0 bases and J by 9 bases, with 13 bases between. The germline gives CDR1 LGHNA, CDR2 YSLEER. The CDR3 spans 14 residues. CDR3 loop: CASSQEKGGATQYF. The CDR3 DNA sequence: TGCGCCAGCAGCCAAGAGAAAGGAGGGGCAACGCAGTATTTT.

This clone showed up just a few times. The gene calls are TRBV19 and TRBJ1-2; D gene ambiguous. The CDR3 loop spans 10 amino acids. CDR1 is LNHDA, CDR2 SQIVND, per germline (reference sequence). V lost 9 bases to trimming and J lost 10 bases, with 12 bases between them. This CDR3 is CASSGGAYTF. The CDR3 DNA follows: TGTGCCAGCTCCGGCGGAGCCTACACCTTC. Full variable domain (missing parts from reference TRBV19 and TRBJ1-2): DGGITQSPKYLFRKEGQNVTLSCEQNLNHDAMYWYRQDPGQGLRLIYYSQIVNDFQKGDIAEGYSVSREKKESFPLTVTSAQKNPTAFYLCASSGGAYTFGSGTRLTVV.

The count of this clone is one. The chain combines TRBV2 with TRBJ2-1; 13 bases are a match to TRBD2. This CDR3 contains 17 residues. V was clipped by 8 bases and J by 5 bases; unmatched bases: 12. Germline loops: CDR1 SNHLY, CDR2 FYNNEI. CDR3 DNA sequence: TGTGCCAGCCGAAACACGACTAGCGGGGGGCTCGACAATGAGCAGTTCTTC. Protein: CASRNTTSGGLDNEQFF.

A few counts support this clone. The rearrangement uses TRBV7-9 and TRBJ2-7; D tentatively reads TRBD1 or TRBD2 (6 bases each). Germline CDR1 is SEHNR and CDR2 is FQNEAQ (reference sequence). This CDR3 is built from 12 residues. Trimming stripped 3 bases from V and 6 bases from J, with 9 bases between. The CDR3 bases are TGTGCCAGCAGCTTGGGGGGCGGCGAGCAGTACTTC. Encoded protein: CASSLGGGEQYF.